Given below is one T cell receptor (beta chain) in context. The data originate from a study of blood T cell repertoires in COVID-19. Data came from immunoSEQ multiplex PCR; TCRdb stores just in-frame clones and leaves some out. The sample includes hundreds of thousands of clones, roughly 84% of them seen just once. The specimen sequenced was peripheral blood. This clonotype was sampled from a man aged 30 to 39 with active or convalescent COVID-19.

The CDR3 bases are TGTGCCATCAGTGAGAGTCGGACAGGGAAGAACGAGCAGTACTTC. Its translation is CAISESRTGKNEQYF. This sequence joins TRBV10-3 and TRBJ2-7; 8 bases are a match to TRBD1. Germline loops: CDR1 ENHRY, CDR2 SYGVKD. CDR3 length: 15 residues. The trim removed 2 bases at V and 5 bases at J, leaving 8 bases unmatched.